This record covers a single T cell receptor beta chain. Its antigen remains unknown. The data are from a study of STAT5B mutations in CD4+ large granular lymphocyte leukemia. Findings and limits, study-wide: Data were not HLA-matched across samples. Patient CD4-sorted repertoires looked more clonal than healthy CD4+ repertoires, even without putative leukemic clones.

Assay used: immunoSEQ multiplex PCR; TCRdb lists only in-frame clones, some missing. There are around 30,000 clones in the sample; just under 75% occur only once, and approximately 1% lies in the top ten. This TCR derives from a human donor in good health. Sequenced: CD4+ T cells from blood buffy coats.

CDR3 protein: CASSLDWGPYNEQFF. CDR3 sequence (DNA): TGTGCCAGCAGCTTAGATTGGGGACCCTACAATGAGCAGTTCTTC. The rearrangement uses TRBV11-3 and TRBJ2-1, with D perhaps matching TRBD1 or TRBD2 (5 bases each). Trimming cost V 0 bases and J 2 bases, with 8 bases left between them. CDR1 is SGHNT and CDR2 is YENEEA in the germline V gene. The CDR3 contains 15 residues. The variable domain in full, with the rest retrieved from reference TRBV11-3 and TRBJ2-1, is EAGVVQSPRYKIIEKKQPVAFWCNPISGHNTLYWYLQNLGQGPELLIRYENEEAVDDSQLPKDRFSAERLKGVDSTLKIQPAELGDSAVYLCASSLDWGPYNEQFFGPGTRLTVL.